This T cell receptor (beta chain) was documented in a study of shared clonotypes between healthy human individuals. Overall study findings and caveats: It was the few donors that limited the genetic and exposure-history diversity represented. With several donors compared, 4.5% to 6.5% of naive CD4 clonotypes were shared.

Clones were read by immunoSEQ multiplex PCR, and TCRdb kept only the in-frame ones, dropping some. This table holds some 2.1 million clones, approximately 92% found once. Naive CD8 isolation took CD45RO-negative cells positively selected for CCR7 and excluded terminally differentiated effector memory CD45RA+ cells. The donors were adults (healthy and HIV-negative) with no recent acute infections or vaccinations. A remark on this clone: What it binds is not known.

J lost 2 bases, V lost 6 bases, and 6 bases had no gene match. The CDR3 has 15 amino acids. In germline, CDR1 is SGHAT, CDR2 FQDESV (reference sequence). The chain couples TRBV11-1 to TRBJ2-2, with TRBD1 matching over 7 bases. The sequence was collected from a man aged 18 to 29 in good health. Some clones in this sample may be carry-over from other donors' samples. Sequencing was done on a sample of naive CD8+ T cells from PBMCs. The DNA for the CDR3 is TGTGCCAGCAGATCTGGACAGGAAAACACCGGGGAGCTGTTTTTT. Its translation is CASRSGQENTGELFF.